Presented here are 15 T cell receptor beta chains from one specimen sequenced in a study of T cells after yellow fever vaccination. A single record per CDR3 protein comes from TCRdb applying MiXCR to the 5' RACE reads. This table has 30,000 or so distinct CDR3 sequences, 6.6% appearing once. Sequencing was performed on PBMCs, either bulk or a sorted T-cell subset (CD4+, CD8+, memory, or dextramer-sorted; not recorded which), taken on the day of the first yellow fever vaccination. The receptors were gathered from a man between 18 and 35 years old who received the YFV17D yellow fever vaccine.

This clonotype has at least ten counts. The chain uses TRBV7-9 and TRBJ2-7; D unclear. The CDR3 has 13 amino acids. Germline CDR1 reads SEHNR; CDR2 reads FQNEAQ (reference sequence). V lost 5 bases to trimming and J lost 4 bases, with 12 bases between them. CDR3 DNA: TGTGCCAGCAGCCCTATCGGGCTATACGAGCAGTACGTC. Its protein product is CASSPIGLYEQYV.

This clonotype has at least ten counts. The chain uses TRBV5-1 and TRBJ2-1; D might be TRBD1 (6 bases). This CDR3 spans 14 amino acids. The germline V and J ends were trimmed by 2 bases and 2 bases, with 8 bases remaining between them. Germline V gives CDR1 SGHRS, CDR2 YFSETQ. CDR3 DNA sequence: TGCGCCAGCAGCTTCACAGGGCCCTACAATGAGCAGTTCTTC. Amino acid sequence: CASSFTGPYNEQFF.

This clonotype showed up many times. The V gene is TRBV7-2, the J gene TRBJ2-3; 10 positions agree with TRBD2. Per germline, CDR1 SGHTA and CDR2 FQGNSA. CDR3 length equals 16 residues. After removal of 2 bases from V and 3 bases from J, the junction contained 5 bases not matched to a gene. The CDR3 DNA follows: TGTGCCAGCAGCTTAACCGGGACTAGCGTAACAGATACGCAGTATTTT. Its translation: CASSLTGTSVTDTQYF.

This clonotype was seen many times. The V gene is TRBV11-1, the J gene TRBJ1-1, with 7 bases that match TRBD1. The CDR3 sequence is 16 residues long. Germline loops: CDR1 SGHAT, CDR2 FQDESV (reference sequence). Trimming removed 3 bases from V and 5 bases from J; junction bases left unmatched: 12. The CDR3 sequence is CASSLYSGTEGTEAFF. For the CDR3, the DNA is TGTGCCAGCAGCTTGTATTCCGGGACAGAGGGTACTGAAGCTTTCTTT.

Many counts were recorded for this clonotype. The chain is built from TRBV10-3 and TRBJ2-1; D is uncertain. Germline values: CDR1 ENHRY, CDR2 SYGVKD. The CDR3 contains 16 residues. V was clipped by 0 bases and J by 2 bases, with 11 bases between them. The chain's CDR3 is CAISESVISPYNEQFF. As DNA, the CDR3 is TGTGCCATCAGTGAGTCGGTAATTTCCCCCTACAATGAGCAGTTCTTC.

Concerning this clonotype itself: This may stem from a read error, because a much larger clone lies one nucleotide away. V is TRBV6-4 and J is TRBJ1-1, with D hard to call. Germline CDR1 reads MRHNA; CDR2 reads SNTAGT. The CDR3 has 13 amino acids. The CDR3 here is CGSSVGVGTEAFF. In DNA, the CDR3 is TGTGGCAGCAGTGTTGGGGTGGGGACTGAAGCTTTCTTT.

This clonotype was detected ten times or more. The chain has TRBV23-1 and TRBJ2-6, with D maybe TRBD1 (6 bases). TRBV23-1 is an ORF, with its function uncertain. CDR3 length equals 13 residues. V dropped 6 bases and J dropped 3 bases, with 6 bases sitting between them. The CDR3: CASRQGGANVLTF. As DNA, the CDR3 is TGCGCCAGCAGACAGGGTGGGGCCAACGTCCTGACTTTC.

Sample share makes this clonotype medium-sized. The genes are TRBV5-1 and TRBJ2-2; 11 bases align to TRBD2. V trimming: 2 bases; J trimming: 0 bases; junction bases outside the gene matches: 0. Per germline, CDR1 SGHRS and CDR2 YFSETQ. The CDR3 has 16 amino acids. The CDR3 sequence: CASSLLAGANTGELFF. Here the CDR3 DNA reads TGCGCCAGCAGCTTACTAGCGGGGGCGAACACCGGGGAGCTGTTTTTT.

Ten or more counts support this clonotype. The rearrangement uses TRBV15 and TRBJ1-5; D might be TRBD1 (5 bases). This CDR3 contains 15 residues. Trimming removed 5 bases from V and 6 bases from J, with 17 bases in between. Germline values: CDR1 LNHNV, CDR2 YYDKDF (reference sequence). CDR3 sequence reads: CATSRAPSGGQPQHF. CDR3 coding DNA: TGTGCCACCAGCCGAGCTCCTAGTGGGGGTCAGCCCCAGCATTTT.

This clonotype has a count of ten or more. CDR3 coding DNA: TGCAGCGCTTTAGCGGGGGGGTCTTACAATGAGCAGTTCTTC. It yields the protein CSALAGGSYNEQFF. The gene calls are TRBV29-1 and TRBJ2-1, with TRBD2 matching 11 bases. CDR1 and CDR2 (germline): SQVTM, ANQGSEA. After removal of 7 bases from V and 4 bases from J, the junction contained 6 bases not matched to a gene. The CDR3 totals 14 residues.

This clonotype was observed a handful of times. V and J are TRBV18 and TRBJ2-7; 7 bases are a match to TRBD1. CDR3 size: 14 residues. V lost 3 bases, J lost 7 bases, and 9 bases stayed unmatched. Per germline, CDR1 KGHSH and CDR2 LQKENI. CDR3 nucleotides: TGTGCCAGCTCACCGGGGACAGTACGTGAGGAGCAGTACTTC. The encoded protein is CASSPGTVREEQYF.

As DNA, the CDR3 is TGTGCCAGCAGCTTCTACGGGGAAGCCCCCTACAATGAGCAGTTCTTC. Its protein is CASSFYGEAPYNEQFF. This chain uses TRBV11-2 with TRBJ2-1, with TRBD2 as a possible D gene (5 bases). From germline, CDR1 is SGHAT and CDR2 FQNNGV. V was shortened by 3 bases and J by 2 bases, with 14 bases between the two germline ends. CDR3 length: 16 residues.

This clonotype has at least ten counts. This sequence joins TRBV9 and TRBJ2-3; D may be TRBD1 or TRBD2 (5 bases each). The CDR3 runs 15 residues. The germline V and J ends were trimmed by 4 bases and 2 bases, with 14 bases remaining between them. Germline V gene data show CDR1 as SGDLS and CDR2 as YYNGEE. For the CDR3, the DNA is TGTGCCAGCAGCCCCACCGGGGCGATCACAGATACGCAGTATTTT. Residues: CASSPTGAITDTQYF.

This clonotype showed up many times. The genes are TRBV25-1 and TRBJ1-2; D remains ambiguous. This CDR3 has 14 amino acids. Germline assignment: CDR1 MGHDK and CDR2 SYGVNS. V was cut by 4 bases and J by 1 base, with 10 bases left in between. The CDR3 loop is CASSAYGDNYGYTF. The CDR3 DNA sequence: TGTGCCAGCAGTGCATACGGAGATAACTATGGCTACACCTTC.

The rearrangement links TRBV6-2 or TRBV6-3 to TRBJ2-7; 7 bases are a match to TRBD1. Losses at the gene ends were 0 bases for V and 6 bases for J; bases not matched to a gene: 8. Germline CDR1 reads MNHEY; CDR2 reads SVGEGT. This CDR3 comprises 15 residues. As DNA, the CDR3 is TGTGCCAGCAGTTACTCCCCTAAAGGGGGCATCGAGCAGTACGTC. The encoded protein is CASSYSPKGGIEQYV.